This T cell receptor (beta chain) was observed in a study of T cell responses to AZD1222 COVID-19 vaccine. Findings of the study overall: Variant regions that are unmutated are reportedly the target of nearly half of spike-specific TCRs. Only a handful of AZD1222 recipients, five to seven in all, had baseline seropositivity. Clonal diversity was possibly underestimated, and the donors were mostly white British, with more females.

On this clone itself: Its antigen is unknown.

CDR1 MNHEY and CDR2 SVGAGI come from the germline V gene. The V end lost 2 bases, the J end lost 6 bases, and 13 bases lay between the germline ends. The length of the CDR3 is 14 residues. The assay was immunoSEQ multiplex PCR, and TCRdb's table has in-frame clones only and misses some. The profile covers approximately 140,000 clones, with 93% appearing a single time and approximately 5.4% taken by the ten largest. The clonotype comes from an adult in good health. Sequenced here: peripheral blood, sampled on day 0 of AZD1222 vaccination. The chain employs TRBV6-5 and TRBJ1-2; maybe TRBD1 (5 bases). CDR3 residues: CASSYAGQKHGYTF. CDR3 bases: TGTGCCAGCAGTTACGCAGGACAAAAGCATGGCTACACCTTC.